Included here is one TCR beta chain sequence, with context. The data derive from a study of CD8+ T cells in alopecia areata. The germline V gene encodes CDR1 SGHDT and CDR2 YYEEEE. The V end lost 1 base, the J end lost 3 bases, and 7 bases lay between the germline ends. This CDR3 is 13 amino acids long. RNA, once extracted, was reverse transcribed into cDNA for use as the sequencing template. Profiling relied on immunoSEQ multiplex PCR, and the TCRdb table lists in-frame clones only, not all of them. In the table there are roughly 120,000 clones, 58% of which are singletons. Noted treatment: oral pan-JAK inhibitor, 5-10 mg twice daily.

V is TRBV5-6 and J is TRBJ2-5; maybe TRBD1 (6 bases). The TCR sequence derives from a human donor with alopecia areata. The sample here was CD8+ T cells sorted from blood, taken at week 4, from a patient treated with tofacitinib. The CDR3 sequence: CASSLTGKETQYF. The CDR3 DNA follows: TGTGCCAGCAGCTTGACAGGGAAAGAGACCCAGTACTTC.